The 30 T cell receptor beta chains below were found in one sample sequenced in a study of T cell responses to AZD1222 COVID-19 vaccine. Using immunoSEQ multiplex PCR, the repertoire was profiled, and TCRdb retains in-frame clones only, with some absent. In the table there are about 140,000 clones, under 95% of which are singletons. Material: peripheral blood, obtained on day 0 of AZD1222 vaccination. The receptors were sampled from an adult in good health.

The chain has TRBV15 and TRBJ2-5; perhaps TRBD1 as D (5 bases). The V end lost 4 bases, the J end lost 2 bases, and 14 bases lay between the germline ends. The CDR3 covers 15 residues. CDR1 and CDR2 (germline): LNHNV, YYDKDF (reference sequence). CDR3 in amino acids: CATSTGYLQQETQYF. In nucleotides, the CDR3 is TGTGCCACCAGCACAGGGTATCTTCAACAAGAGACCCAGTACTTC.

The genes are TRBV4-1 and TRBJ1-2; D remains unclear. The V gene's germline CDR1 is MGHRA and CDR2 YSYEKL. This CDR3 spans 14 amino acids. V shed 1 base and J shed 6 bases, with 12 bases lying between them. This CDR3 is CASSQVGLLDGYTF. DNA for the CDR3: TGCGCCAGCAGCCAAGTCGGGCTGCTAGATGGCTACACCTTC.

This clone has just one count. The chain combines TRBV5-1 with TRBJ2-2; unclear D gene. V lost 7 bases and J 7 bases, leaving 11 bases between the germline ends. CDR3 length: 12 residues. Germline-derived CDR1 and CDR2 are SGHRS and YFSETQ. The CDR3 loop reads CASWSDHGELFF. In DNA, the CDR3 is TGCGCCAGCTGGTCGGATCACGGGGAGCTGTTTTTT.

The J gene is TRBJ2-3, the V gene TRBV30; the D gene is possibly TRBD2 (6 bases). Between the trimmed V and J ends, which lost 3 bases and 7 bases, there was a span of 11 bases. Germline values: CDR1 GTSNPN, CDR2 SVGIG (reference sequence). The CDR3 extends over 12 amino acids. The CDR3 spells CAWSRDSNTQYF. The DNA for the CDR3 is TGTGCCTGGAGCCGGGACTCAAATACGCAGTATTTT.

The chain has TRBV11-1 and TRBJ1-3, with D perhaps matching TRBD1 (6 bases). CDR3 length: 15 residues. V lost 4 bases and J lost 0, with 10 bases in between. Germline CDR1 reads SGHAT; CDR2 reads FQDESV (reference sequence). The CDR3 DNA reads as TGTGCCAGCAGCTACAGGGCCTTCTCTGGAAACACCATATATTTT. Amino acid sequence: CASSYRAFSGNTIYF.

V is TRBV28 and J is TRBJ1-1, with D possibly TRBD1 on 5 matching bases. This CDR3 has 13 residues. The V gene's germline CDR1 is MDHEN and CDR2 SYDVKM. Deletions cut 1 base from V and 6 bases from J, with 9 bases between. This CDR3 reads CASSLFPGAEAFF. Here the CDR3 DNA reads TGTGCCAGCAGTTTATTTCCGGGGGCTGAAGCTTTCTTT. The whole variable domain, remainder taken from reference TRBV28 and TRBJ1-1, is DVKVTQSSRYLVKRTGEKVFLECVQDMDHENMFWYRQDPGLGLRLIYFSYDVKMKEKGDIPEGYSVSREKKERFSLILESASTNQTSMYLCASSLFPGAEAFFGQGTRLTVV.

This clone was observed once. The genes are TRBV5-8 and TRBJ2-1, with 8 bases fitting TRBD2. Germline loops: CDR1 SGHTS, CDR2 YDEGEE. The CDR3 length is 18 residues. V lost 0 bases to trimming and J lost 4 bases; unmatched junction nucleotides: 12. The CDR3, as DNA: TGTGCCAGCAGCTTGGGCGGATATAGCGGGACGGAGTACAATGAGCAGTTCTTC. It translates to CASSLGGYSGTEYNEQFF.

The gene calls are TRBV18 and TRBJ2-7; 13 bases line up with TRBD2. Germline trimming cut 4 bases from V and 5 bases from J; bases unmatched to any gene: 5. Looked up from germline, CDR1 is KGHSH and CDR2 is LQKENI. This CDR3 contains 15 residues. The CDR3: CASSLTSGRMNEQYF. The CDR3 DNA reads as TGTGCCAGCTCACTGACTAGCGGGAGGATGAACGAGCAGTACTTC.

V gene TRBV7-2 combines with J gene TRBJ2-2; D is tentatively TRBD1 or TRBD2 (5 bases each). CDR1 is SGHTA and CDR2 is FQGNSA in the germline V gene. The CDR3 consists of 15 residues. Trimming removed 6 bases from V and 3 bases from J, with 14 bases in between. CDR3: CASRNNRGHTGELFF. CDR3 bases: TGTGCCAGCAGAAATAACCGGGGCCACACCGGGGAGCTGTTTTTT.

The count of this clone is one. CDR3 nucleotides: TGTGCCTCCCGTAGGGGGGTTGATGGAAACACCATATATTTT. Its protein product is CASRRGVDGNTIYF. The J gene is TRBJ1-3, the V gene TRBV9, with a weak D call TRBD1 (6 bases). Trimming removed 10 bases from V and 3 bases from J, with 17 bases in between. The CDR3 covers 14 residues. The germline V gene has CDR1 SGDLS and CDR2 YYNGEE.

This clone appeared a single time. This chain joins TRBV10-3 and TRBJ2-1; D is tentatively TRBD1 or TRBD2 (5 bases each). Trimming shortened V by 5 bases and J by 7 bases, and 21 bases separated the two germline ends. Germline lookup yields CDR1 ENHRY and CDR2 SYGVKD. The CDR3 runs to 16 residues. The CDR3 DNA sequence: TGTGCCATCAGTCCGGGGCAGGGCACTACCTCAAATGAGCAGTTCTTC. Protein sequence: CAISPGQGTTSNEQFF.

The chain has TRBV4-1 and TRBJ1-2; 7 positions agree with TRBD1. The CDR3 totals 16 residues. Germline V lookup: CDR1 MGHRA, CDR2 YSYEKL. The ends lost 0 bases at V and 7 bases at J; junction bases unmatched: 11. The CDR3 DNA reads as TGCGCCAGCAGCCAAGAGGGAGGCGGCAGGGGGTCTGGCTACACCTTC. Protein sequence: CASSQEGGGRGSGYTF.

The CDR3 bases are TGTGCCAGCAGTTCTCCAGCGCGTACCGGGGAGCTGTTTTTT. Its protein product is CASSSPARTGELFF. The chain joins TRBV4-2 to TRBJ2-2; D uncertain. The germline CDR1 and CDR2 sequences are LGHNA and YNFKEQ. Deletions cut 6 bases from V and 5 bases from J, with 13 bases between. The CDR3 is 14 residues long.

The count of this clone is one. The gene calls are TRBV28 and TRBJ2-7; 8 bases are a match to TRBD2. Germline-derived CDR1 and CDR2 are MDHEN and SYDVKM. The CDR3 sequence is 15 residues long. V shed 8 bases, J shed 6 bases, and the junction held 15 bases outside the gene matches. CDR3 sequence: CASGSAGTRSLEQYF. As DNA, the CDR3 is TGTGCCAGCGGATCGGCCGGGACTAGATCCCTCGAGCAGTACTTC. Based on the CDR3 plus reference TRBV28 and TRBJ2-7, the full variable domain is DVKVTQSSRYLVKRTGEKVFLECVQDMDHENMFWYRQDPGLGLRLIYFSYDVKMKEKGDIPEGYSVSREKKERFSLILESASTNQTSMYLCASGSAGTRSLEQYFGPGTRLTVT.

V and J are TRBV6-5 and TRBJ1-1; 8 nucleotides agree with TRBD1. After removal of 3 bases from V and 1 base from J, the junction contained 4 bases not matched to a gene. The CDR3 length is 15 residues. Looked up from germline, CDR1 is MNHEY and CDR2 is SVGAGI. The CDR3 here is CASSYDRGGNTEAFF. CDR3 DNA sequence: TGTGCCAGCAGTTATGACAGGGGAGGGAACACTGAAGCTTTCTTT.

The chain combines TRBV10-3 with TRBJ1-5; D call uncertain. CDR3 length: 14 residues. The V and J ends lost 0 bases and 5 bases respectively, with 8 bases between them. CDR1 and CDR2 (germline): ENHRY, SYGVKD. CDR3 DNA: TGTGCCATCAGTGAGTCAAAGGTTTATCAGCCCCAGCATTTT. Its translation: CAISESKVYQPQHF.

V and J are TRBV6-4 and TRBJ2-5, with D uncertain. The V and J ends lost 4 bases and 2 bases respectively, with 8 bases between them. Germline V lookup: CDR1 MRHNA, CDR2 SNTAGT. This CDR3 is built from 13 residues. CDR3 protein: CASSVNEQETQYF. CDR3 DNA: TGTGCCAGCAGTGTTAACGAGCAAGAGACCCAGTACTTC.

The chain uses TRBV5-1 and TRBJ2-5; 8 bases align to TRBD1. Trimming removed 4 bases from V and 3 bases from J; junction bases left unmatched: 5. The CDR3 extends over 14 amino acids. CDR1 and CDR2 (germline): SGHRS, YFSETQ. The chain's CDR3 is CASSPLTGEETQYF. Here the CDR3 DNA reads TGCGCCAGCAGCCCTTTGACAGGGGAAGAGACCCAGTACTTC.

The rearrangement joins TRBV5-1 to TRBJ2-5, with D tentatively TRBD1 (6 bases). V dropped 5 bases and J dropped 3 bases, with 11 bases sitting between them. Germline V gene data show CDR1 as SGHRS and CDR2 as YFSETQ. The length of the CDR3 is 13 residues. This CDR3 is CASSQDSKETQYF. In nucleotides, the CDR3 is TGCGCCAGCAGTCAGGACAGTAAAGAGACCCAGTACTTC. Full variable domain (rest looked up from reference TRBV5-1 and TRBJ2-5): KAGVTQTPRYLIKTRGQQVTLSCSPISGHRSVSWYQQTPGQGLQFLFEYFSETQRNKGNFPGRFSGRQFSNSRSEMNVSTLELGDSALYLCASSQDSKETQYFGPGTRLLVL.

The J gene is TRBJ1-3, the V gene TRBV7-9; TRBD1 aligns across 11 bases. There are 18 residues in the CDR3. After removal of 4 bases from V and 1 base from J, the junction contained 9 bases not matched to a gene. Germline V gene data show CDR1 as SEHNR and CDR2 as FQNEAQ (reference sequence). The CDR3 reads CASSYGTGGDNSGNTIYF. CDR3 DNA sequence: TGTGCCAGCAGCTACGGGACAGGGGGAGACAATTCTGGAAACACCATATATTTT.

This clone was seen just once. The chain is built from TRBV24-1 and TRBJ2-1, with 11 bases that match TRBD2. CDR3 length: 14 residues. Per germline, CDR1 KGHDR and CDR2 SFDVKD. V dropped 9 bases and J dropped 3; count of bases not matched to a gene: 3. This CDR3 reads CATETSGIYNEQFF. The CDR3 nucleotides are TGTGCCACCGAGACTAGCGGGATCTACAATGAGCAGTTCTTC.

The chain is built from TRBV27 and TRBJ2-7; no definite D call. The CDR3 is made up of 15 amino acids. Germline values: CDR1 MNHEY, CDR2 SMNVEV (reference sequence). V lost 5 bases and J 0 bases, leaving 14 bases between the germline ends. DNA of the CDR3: TGTGCCAGCAGTCAGTTAGGGATTTACTCCTACGAGCAGTACTTC. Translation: CASSQLGIYSYEQYF.

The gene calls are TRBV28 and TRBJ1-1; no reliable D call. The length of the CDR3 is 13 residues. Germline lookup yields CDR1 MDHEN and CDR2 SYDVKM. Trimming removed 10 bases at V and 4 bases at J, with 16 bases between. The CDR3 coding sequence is TGTGCCATTCAGCCTAGTTGGGCCACTGAAGCTTTCTTT. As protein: CAIQPSWATEAFF.

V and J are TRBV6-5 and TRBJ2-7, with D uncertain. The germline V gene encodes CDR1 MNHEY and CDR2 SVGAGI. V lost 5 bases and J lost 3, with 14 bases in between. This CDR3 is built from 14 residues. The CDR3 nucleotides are TGTGCCAGCAGTCCCGAGGCCTTCTACTACGAGCAGTACTTC. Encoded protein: CASSPEAFYYEQYF.

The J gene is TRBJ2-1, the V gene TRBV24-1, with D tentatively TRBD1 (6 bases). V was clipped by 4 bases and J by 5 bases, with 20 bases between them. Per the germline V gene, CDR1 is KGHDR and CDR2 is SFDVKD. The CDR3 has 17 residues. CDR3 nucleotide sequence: TGTGCCACCAGTGAAAAAACAGGGAAGTACTATGACAATGAGCAGTTCTTC. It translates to CATSEKTGKYYDNEQFF.

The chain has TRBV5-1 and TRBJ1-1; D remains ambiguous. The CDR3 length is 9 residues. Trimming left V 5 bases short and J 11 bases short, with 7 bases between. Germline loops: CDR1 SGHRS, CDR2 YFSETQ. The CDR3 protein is CASSRGAFF. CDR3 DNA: TGCGCCAGCAGTCGGGGTGCTTTCTTT.

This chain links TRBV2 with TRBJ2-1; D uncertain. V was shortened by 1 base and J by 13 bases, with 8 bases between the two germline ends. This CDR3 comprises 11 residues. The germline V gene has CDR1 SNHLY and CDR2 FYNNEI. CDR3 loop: CASSEGPIQFF. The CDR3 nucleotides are TGTGCCAGCAGTGAAGGCCCAATACAGTTCTTC. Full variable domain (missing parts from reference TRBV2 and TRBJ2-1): EPEVTQTPSHQVTQMGQEVILRCVPISNHLYFYWYRQILGQKVEFLVSFYNNEISEKSEIFDDQFSVERPDGSNFTLKIRSTKLEDSAMYFCASSEGPIQFFGPGTRLTVL.

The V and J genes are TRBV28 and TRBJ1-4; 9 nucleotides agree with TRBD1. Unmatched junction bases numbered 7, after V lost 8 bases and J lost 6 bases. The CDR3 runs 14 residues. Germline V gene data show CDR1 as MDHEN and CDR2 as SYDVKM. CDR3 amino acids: CASVGDRADEKLFF. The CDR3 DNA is TGTGCCAGCGTGGGGGACAGGGCGGATGAAAAACTGTTTTTT.

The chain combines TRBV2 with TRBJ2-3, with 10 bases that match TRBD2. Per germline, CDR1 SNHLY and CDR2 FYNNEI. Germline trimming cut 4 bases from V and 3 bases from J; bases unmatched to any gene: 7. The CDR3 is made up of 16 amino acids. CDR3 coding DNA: TGTGCCAGCAGTGGGCAGCGGGGGGGTTTGACAGATACGCAGTATTTT. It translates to CASSGQRGGLTDTQYF.

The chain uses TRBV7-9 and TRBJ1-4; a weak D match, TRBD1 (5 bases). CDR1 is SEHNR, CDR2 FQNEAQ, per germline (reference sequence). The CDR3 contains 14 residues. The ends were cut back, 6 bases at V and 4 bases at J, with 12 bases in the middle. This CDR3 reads CASREGFGNEKLFF. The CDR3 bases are TGTGCCAGCAGGGAGGGGTTCGGTAATGAAAAACTGTTTTTT. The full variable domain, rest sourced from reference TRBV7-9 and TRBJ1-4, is DTGVSQNPRHKITKRGQNVTFRCDPISEHNRLYWYRQTLGQGPEFLTYFQNEAQLEKSRLLSDRFSAERPKGSFSTLEIQRTEQGDSAMYLCASREGFGNEKLFFGSGTQLSVL.